The rows below give T cell receptor beta chains drawn from one sample of a study of T-cell reconstitution after alpha-beta-depleted transplantation in children. Via MiXCR, TCRdb re-called the PCR reads, giving one row per CDR3 protein. The sample yields 40,000 to 55,000 distinct CDR3 sequences, approximately 8.7% seen once. The input for sequencing was PBMCs, mostly from graft donor cells, taken 60 days after TCRalphabeta/CD19-depleted stem cell transplant. The receptor set was obtained from a male patient between 2 and 15 years old who had a stem cell transplant for chronic granulomatous disease, so the T cells may come from the graft donor. Each CDR3 is given with its conserved first and last residue. The D gene is left open where the match is weak. The size of a clone is reported for some rows only, either as once, few or many, or as a class for expanded clones.

size	V	D	J	DNA	CDR3
many	TRBV3-1	-	TRBJ2-4	TGTGCCAGCAGCCAGTCCAGGGGTCCCTCAATAGCCAAAAACATTCAGTACTTC	CASSQSRGPSIAKNIQYF
-	TRBV11-2	-	TRBJ2-3	TGTGCCAGCAGCTCCCTTTTATTGGATACGCAGTATTTT	CASSSLLLDTQYF
-	TRBV10-2	-	TRBJ2-7	TGCGCCAGCCGAACATCAACTGGCTCCCAGCAGTACTTC	CASRTSTGSQQYF
many	TRBV14	-	TRBJ2-7	TGTGCCAGCAGCCAACCAGATGGCGGAGGGTACGCCGAGCAGTACTTC	CASSQPDGGGYAEQYF
many	TRBV20-1	TRBD1	TRBJ1-1	TGCAGTGCTCCTGACAGGGGGGTGAACACTGAAGCTTTCTTT	CSAPDRGVNTEAFF
many	TRBV27	TRBD2	TRBJ2-3	TGTGCCAGCAGTTTATATGGGACTAGCGGGAGTAGGTATACGCAGTATTTT	CASSLYGTSGSRYTQYF
many	TRBV12-3/TRBV12-4	-	TRBJ2-3	TGTGCCAGCAGCACTCGGTTGGGTGGCACAGATACGCAGTATTTT	CASSTRLGGTDTQYF
many	TRBV30	-	TRBJ2-7	TGTGCCTGGAGCGCCTCCCCGGGACTTTCATACGAGCAGTACTTC	CAWSASPGLSYEQYF
many	TRBV9	TRBD2	TRBJ2-1	TGTGCCAGCAGCCCCCAGGTCGGGATTAGCGGGTACAATGAGCAGTTCTTC	CASSPQVGISGYNEQFF
many	TRBV10-3	TRBD2	TRBJ2-3	TGTGCCATCAGTTATGGACAGGGGGGACTAGCGGGAGCAACAGATACGCAGTATTTT	CAISYGQGGLAGATDTQYF
-	TRBV12-3/TRBV12-4	-	TRBJ2-3	TGTGCCAGCCACCGAAGTAGCACAGATACGCAGTATTTT	CASHRSSTDTQYF
many	TRBV10-3	-	TRBJ1-4	TGTGCCATCAGTGAATCAGAAGAAAAACTGTTTTTT	CAISESEEKLFF
many	TRBV6-2/TRBV6-3	-	TRBJ1-1	TGTGCCAGCAGTTGGAACAGCCCTACGAACACTGAAGCTTTCTTT	CASSWNSPTNTEAFF
few	TRBV7-2	TRBD2	TRBJ2-3	TGTGCCAGCAGCTTACCCCTAGCGGGTGGGTTAGATACGCAGTATTTT	CASSLPLAGGLDTQYF
many	TRBV5-1	-	TRBJ2-5	TGCGCCAGCAGGCCCGGGACATATGAAGAGACCCAGTACTTC	CASRPGTYEETQYF
-	TRBV9	-	TRBJ1-6	TGTGCCAGCAGCCCAGTGGTTAATTCATCCCTCCACTTT	CASSPVVNSSLHF
many	TRBV5-1	TRBD1	TRBJ1-2	TGCGCCAGCAGCTCGACAGGGGCGGGAGGCTACACCTTC	CASSSTGAGGYTF
-	TRBV28	-	TRBJ2-7	TGTGCCAGCAGTCCCCTTGGCGGGGGCGGCCCCCACGAGCAGTACTTC	CASSPLGGGGPHEQYF
few	TRBV5-4	TRBD1	TRBJ2-1	TGTGCCAGCAGTTACGGGACAGGGACCTACAATGAGCAGTTCTTC	CASSYGTGTYNEQFF
-	TRBV7-2	-	TRBJ1-2	TGTGCCAGCAGCTCCCGGACGAGTGGCTACACCTTC	CASSSRTSGYTF
many	TRBV5-1	-	TRBJ1-2	TGCGCCAGCAGCCCACGGACTCGAGGGGGCTACACCTTC	CASSPRTRGGYTF
many	TRBV7-8	-	TRBJ2-7	TGTGCCAGCAGCTTCGAACTATCTGGTGGCTACGAGCAGTACTTC	CASSFELSGGYEQYF
few	TRBV6-1	TRBD1	TRBJ1-2	TGTGCCAGCAGTGACCGGAGACAGGGGGCGTACTATGGCTACACCTTC	CASSDRRQGAYYGYTF
many	TRBV20-1	TRBD1	TRBJ1-1	TGCAGTGCTAGACGGACAGGGGGCACTGAAGCTTTCTTT	CSARRTGGTEAFF
many	TRBV20-1	TRBD1	TRBJ2-7	TGCAGTGCCCCGCGACGGACAGGGAACTACGAGCAGTACTTC	CSAPRRTGNYEQYF
many	TRBV5-6	-	TRBJ1-3	TGTGCCAGCAGCCGACAAGGGCCGGACACCATATATTTT	CASSRQGPDTIYF
few	TRBV20-1	-	TRBJ1-6	TGCAGTGCTAGTGCAGGACTGAATTCACCCCTCCACTTT	CSASAGLNSPLHF
-	TRBV12-5	-	TRBJ2-7	TGTGCTAGTGGTTTCGCTTCGCCCCCCTACGAGCAGTACTTC	CASGFASPPYEQYF
-	TRBV20-1	TRBD1	TRBJ2-7	TGCAGTACTAGTTATCCTCGGGCAGGGGGCGTCGAGCAGTACTTC	CSTSYPRAGGVEQYF
-	TRBV6-1	TRBD2	TRBJ2-3	TGTGCCAGCAGTGAAGTAGGCGGGAGAGGAAAAGATACGCAGTATTTT	CASSEVGGRGKDTQYF
many	TRBV4-2	-	TRBJ2-1	TGTGCCAGCAGCCAAGATGTAAGGTCGCAGCAGTTCTTC	CASSQDVRSQQFF
many	TRBV7-9	TRBD2	TRBJ2-7	TGTGCCAGCAGCGAGGGACTAGCGGGAGGGCGTGTCATATTC	CASSEGLAGGRVIF
many	TRBV5-1	TRBD1	TRBJ2-3	TGCGCCAGCAGCGCCTCGGGACAGACCACAGATACGCAGTATTTT	CASSASGQTTDTQYF
-	TRBV12-3/TRBV12-4	TRBD2	TRBJ2-3	TGTACCAGCAGTCCCCGCGGTAGCGGGAGTTCTAACACAGATACGCAGTATTTT	CTSSPRGSGSSNTDTQYF
medium-sized	TRBV7-9	TRBD2	TRBJ2-5	TGTGCCAGCAGCGCCGGACTAGTGGGGGAGACCCAGTACTTC	CASSAGLVGETQYF
many	TRBV3-1	-	TRBJ1-2	TGTGCCAGCAGCCAGGGGCCCTATGGCTACACCTTC	CASSQGPYGYTF
many	TRBV6-5	-	TRBJ2-1	TGTGCCAGCAGTTATTCCCGACCCTCTAAGGACAATGAGCAGTTCTTC	CASSYSRPSKDNEQFF
many	TRBV5-1	TRBD2	TRBJ2-3	TGCGCCAGCAGAATAGCGGGAGCAGTCACAGATACGCAGTATTTT	CASRIAGAVTDTQYF
many	TRBV27	-	TRBJ2-1	TGTGCCAGCAGTTTCCTGGGTATGAATGAGCAGTTCTTC	CASSFLGMNEQFF
-	TRBV28	TRBD2	TRBJ2-2	TGTGCCAGCAGTTTCCCGACTAGCGGGGCCACTACGAACACCGGGGAGCTGTTTTTT	CASSFPTSGATTNTGELFF
many	TRBV12-3/TRBV12-4	TRBD1	TRBJ1-3	TGTGCCAGCAAACTGGGACAGGGGACCGGAAACACCATATATTTT	CASKLGQGTGNTIYF
many	TRBV27	TRBD2	TRBJ2-7	TGTGCCAGCAGTTCCGGGGGGGCGGGGTTCTCCTACGAGCAGTACTTC	CASSSGGAGFSYEQYF
many	TRBV2	TRBD1	TRBJ2-5	TGTGCCACCGACCGACAGGGACGAGGGCAAGAGACCCAGTACTTC	CATDRQGRGQETQYF
many	TRBV7-9	TRBD2	TRBJ2-3	TGTGCCAGCCTAGCGGCAAGCACAGATACGCAGTATTTT	CASLAASTDTQYF
-	TRBV20-1	TRBD2	TRBJ2-3	TGCTGCGCTAGACAATACAGGACTAGCGGGGACACAGATACGCAGTATTTT	CCARQYRTSGDTDTQYF
few	TRBV4-1	TRBD2	TRBJ2-1	TGCGCCAGCAGCCAGGGGGTGACTAGCGGGATACGCAATGAGCAGTTCTTC	CASSQGVTSGIRNEQFF
many	TRBV4-1	-	TRBJ1-2	TGCGCCAGCAGCCAAGAAACTCAGTGGGGCTACACCTTC	CASSQETQWGYTF
few	TRBV6-2/TRBV6-3	-	TRBJ2-3	TGTGCCAGCAGTATTTTGAGATCAGATACGCAGTATTTT	CASSILRSDTQYF
few	TRBV20-1	-	TRBJ2-2	TGCAGTGCTGGATTAGGCCCGACCTGGAAAGCTCAGCTGTTTTTT	CSAGLGPTWKAQLFF
many	TRBV11-2	-	TRBJ1-1	TGTGCCAGCAGCTTAGGGACAGTGTCACTTACTGAAGCTTTCTTT	CASSLGTVSLTEAFF
few	TRBV12-3/TRBV12-4	TRBD1	TRBJ2-2	TGTGCCAGCAGTTTATATCCCGGACAGGCCGCGGACACCGGGGAGCTGTTTTTT	CASSLYPGQAADTGELFF